This paragraph covers one T cell receptor (beta chain) sequence. Its antigen is still unknown. The sample originates from a study of cytomegalovirus exposure and HLA in healthy donors (dated by TCRdb to 2016 to 2017). About the investigation overall: In an earlier analysis of 587 of the donors, 250 to 350 Gb of sequence data and 117 million unique TCR beta sequences from about 180 million T cells were reported. Every repertoire in the discovery cohort had been generated on one and the same sequencing platform. The study was designed to test whether signatures of past pathogen exposure could be identified by cataloging public T cell receptors. The number of typed donors differed by locus: about 620-630 for A, B, C, DRB1 and DQB1; 522 for DQA1; roughly 600 for DPA1; and roughly 450 for DPB1. A later analysis re-examined previously published TCR beta repertoires from hundreds of donors and added high-resolution HLA genotyping to investigate patterns of TCR occurrence. In the later analysis, no new phenotypic data were used to find candidate immune exposures; instead, reliance was placed on TCR beta sequences and their occurrence across donors. In an earlier analysis of 587 of the donors, high-throughput TCR beta sequencing was used to judge whether each TCR beta V gene segment behaved as functional or pseudogenic. Donor age, sex, ethnicity and CMV serostatus were collected together with the repertoire data. HLA typing included class I and class II loci at four-digit resolution. In addition to the first cohort of 650 to 750 subjects, a separate validation cohort of 100 to 150 different subjects was used. Among 300 to 500 genotyped donors of the cohort, an average of around 250,000 unique TCR beta nucleotide sequences was sequenced per donor, of which about 19% were non-productive. Roughly 300 gigabases of sequencing data and 70 million to 85 million unique TCR sequences were included in an early release covering around 600 HLA-typed donors. Four to six DR-DQ haplotypes were handled as single units for association and clustering, since linkage in the cohort was strong. The study profiled the T cell repertoires of more than 500 subjects by immunosequencing and related them to cytomegalovirus serostatus. A later genetic analysis took genome-wide SNP genotypes for about 55% of the roughly 670 donors and used that subset as a discovery cohort. Among the roughly 410 genotyped donors, about 85% belonged to the genetic ancestry cluster associated with self-reported Caucasian donors. To predict cytomegalovirus infection status, the study brought together high-throughput TCR immunosequencing, statistical association of individual TCRs with disease status, and machine learning.

The method was the immunoSEQ multiplex PCR assay. A mixture of 60 forward primers for TCR Vbeta segments and 13 reverse primers for TCR Jbeta segments was used in the multiplex PCR. A multiplex PCR assay on genomic DNA amplified the CDR3 region of rearranged TCR beta genes. The amplified TCR beta libraries were sequenced on the Illumina HiSeq System as 87-base-pair reads. The original pipeline was this. In a later analysis, 80 million or so unique TCR beta chains were counted across the 650 to 750 repertoires, and roughly 10 million of these chains were shared by at least two donors. To remove PCR and sequencing errors, raw reads were error-corrected and collapsed into unique sequences using a nearest-neighbor algorithm that merged closely related sequences. CDR3 sequences were aligned to IMGT reference sequences to assign V, D and J gene segments. For a sequence to be retained, a match of at least six nucleotides to both a V gene segment and a J gene segment was required. A rearrangement counted as productive if the CDR3 had no stop codons and remained in frame with V and J, and every other rearrangement counted as non-productive. CDR3 was defined by IMGT convention, running from the second conserved V-encoded cysteine to the conserved J-encoded phenylalanine. The earlier analysis of approximately 500 of the donors excluded sequences that lacked an unambiguous match to a single V gene segment. An earlier analysis of under 750 of the donors called V segments functional above 56.7% productive rearrangements and segregating when the between-donor standard deviation exceeded 5%. A statistical classification framework was developed to diagnose cytomegalovirus status using the catalog of TCR beta chain sequences. In a later analysis, TCR nucleotide sequences were compared against IMGT/GENE-DB human TR gene sequences so that V and J genes could be assigned. The TCRdist pipeline was used in a later analysis to assign CDR3 sequences and most-parsimonious VDJ recombination scenarios. A later analysis defined each TCR beta chain by its CDR3 amino acid sequence plus V-gene family, and excluded reads lacking a unique V-gene family. A later analysis removed 450 to 600 highly shared, low-generation-probability nucleotide sequences to deal with suspected cross-contamination and a sequencing artifact. For each public chain, a later analysis derived a clonal expansion index from normalized ranks of inferred template counts within each repertoire. In a later analysis, generation probabilities were computed with a VDJ recombination model fitted to out-of-frame rearrangements, and the resulting probabilities were checked against IGoR. Hypergeometric tests were used in a later analysis to score TCR-TCR, TCR-HLA and TCR-CMV co-occurrence, with a repertoire-size bias correction applied to the TCR pairs. A later analysis estimated false discovery rates by permuting HLA or CMV assignments 20 times. In a later analysis, co-occurring TCRs were grouped using DBSCAN, with TCRdist sequence similarity added in when clustering inside HLA-allele-positive subsets. For co-occurrence clustering, repertoires with fewer than 30,000 or more than 120,000 public chains were excluded, along with four to six repertoires with anomalous nucleotide sharing. TCRdb carries this immuneACCESS record with in-frame sequences only. Its versions omit some clonotypes, under half of them owing to an unresolved V gene in the studies checked, with the rest unexplained. D and trimming come from the DNA, and the V and J calls and clone size come from that table. In this sample's table one finds 40,000 to 60,000 clones. The ten largest make up approximately 26% of the sample.

The germline V gene sets CDR1 to SGHVS and CDR2 to FNYEAQ. The CDR3 has 15 amino acids, counting the end cysteine and phenylalanine. Just the 45-base CDR3 DNA is kept, in frame starting at base 1. Trimming removed 10 bases from V and 0 bases from J, leaving 15 bases between the germline ends. The cohort consisted of 670 or so healthy bone marrow donors. At the time of sampling, every cohort member was nominally healthy, though immune exposures that went unrecorded were likely present. The donor was CMV seropositive and belonged to the group of about 290 seropositive cohort members. A peripheral blood sample was provided by each donor, and peripheral blood mononuclear cells were used for TCR beta sequencing. Genomic DNA extraction from the blood cell samples was performed with the Qiagen DNeasy Blood Extraction Kit. What the research found in general, with its limitations: Most CMV-associated TCR beta chains appeared to be HLA-restricted in a later analysis, and the HLA associations seemed to be driven largely by CMV exposure. An earlier analysis of some 590 of the donors showed that most TCR beta V segments appeared in productive rearrangements either about 90% or about 30% of the time, which broadly matched IMGT annotations. According to a later analysis, TCR association rates differed among HLA loci, with DRB1 alleles showing the most associated TCRs and HLA-C alleles showing the fewest. While some public TCRs were present in many individuals, most TCR sequences turned up only very rarely across donors. The study listed approximately 150 TCR beta chains as associated with cytomegalovirus. According to a later analysis, parvovirus B19, influenza, CMV and Epstein-Barr virus appeared linked to several top co-occurrence clusters. Presence/absence analyses assumed roughly uniform sequencing depth across donors, an assumption that may not hold. A later genetic analysis reported fewer N-insertions in productive TCRs among donors in an Asian-associated ancestry cluster than the roughly 670-donor mean. A group of highly shared sequence variants was considered likely to be a technical artifact of the sequencing pipeline. Some IMGT-functional V segments, including TRBV6-2 and TRBV6-3, could not be told apart with the 87-base-pair reads, so those segments were excluded. Because counts were too low, more than 15 rarely observed V segments, including chromosome 9 orphons, were excluded from the earlier analysis of several hundred of the donors. Because some donors lacked HLA typing at each locus, the association tests relied only on the typed subset. In vitro tests confirmed that three of the cytomegalovirus-associated TCR beta chains recognize cytomegalovirus antigens. The classifier was reported to diagnose cytomegalovirus status with high specificity and sensitivity in both the original cohort and the validation cohort. In this cohort, only TCR beta chains were sequenced, and detectable features were limited by the absence of alpha or paired-chain data. When HLA alleles, especially DR and DQ, strongly co-occurred, TCR associations were difficult to assign to individual alleles. In a later analysis, HLA-associated TCR beta chains were found to be more clonally expanded and to have lower generation probabilities than equally common non-associated chains. The authors suggested that the approach could potentially be generalized to other disease states and immunological phenotypes. A further reported finding was that TCR beta sequences accurately predicted the HLA-A and HLA-B alleles for most subjects in the first cohort. Immune exposure information for the cohort was limited to CMV serostatus. In a later analysis, some 18,000 TCR beta sequences were associated with specific HLA alleles at a false discovery rate of 0.05. Linkage disequilibrium might explain the correlated functional status among segregating V segments, but an unknown experimental factor could not be ruled out. A later genetic analysis associated a missense DCLRE1C variant with V-gene and J-gene trimming of TCR beta chains, and an independent cohort replicated the association.

The TCR sequence derives from a man aged 35-49 years in good health and CMV-seropositive. Recombination joined TRBV7-6 with TRBJ2-2; the D gene is perhaps TRBD2, from 6 matching bases. The sequencing input was PBMCs. For the CDR3, the sequence is CATLVSGANTGELFF. The DNA is TGTGCCACCCTCGTTTCGGGGGCGAACACCGGGGAGCTGTTTTTT.